A single sample gave rise to the 2 T cell receptor beta chains below, sequenced in a study of blood T cell repertoires in COVID-19. Clones were read by immunoSEQ multiplex PCR, and TCRdb kept only the in-frame ones, dropping some. The sample has 150,000 to 200,000 clones; about four fifths are singletons. The sequenced sample consisted of peripheral blood. The origin of the receptors is a woman in her thirties or forties with COVID-19, enrolled during active disease.

The chain combines TRBV5-6 with TRBJ1-2, with D tentatively TRBD1 (6 bases). The germline gives CDR1 SGHDT, CDR2 YYEEEE. Trimming removed 4 bases at V and 4 bases at J, with 17 bases between. The CDR3 has 15 amino acids. The DNA for the CDR3 is TGTGCCAGCAGCCCGAACCCGACAGGACCCTATGGCTACACCTTC. Protein product: CASSPNPTGPYGYTF.

The chain is built from TRBV2 and TRBJ1-2; D perhaps matches TRBD1 (6 bases). CDR1 and CDR2 from the germline V gene are SNHLY and FYNNEI. V shed 6 bases and J shed 7 bases, with 18 bases lying between them. This CDR3 contains 14 residues. Written as DNA, the CDR3 is TGTGCCAGCAGGACAGGAGGAGGCTGGGGTGGCTACACCTTC. Residues: CASRTGGGWGGYTF.